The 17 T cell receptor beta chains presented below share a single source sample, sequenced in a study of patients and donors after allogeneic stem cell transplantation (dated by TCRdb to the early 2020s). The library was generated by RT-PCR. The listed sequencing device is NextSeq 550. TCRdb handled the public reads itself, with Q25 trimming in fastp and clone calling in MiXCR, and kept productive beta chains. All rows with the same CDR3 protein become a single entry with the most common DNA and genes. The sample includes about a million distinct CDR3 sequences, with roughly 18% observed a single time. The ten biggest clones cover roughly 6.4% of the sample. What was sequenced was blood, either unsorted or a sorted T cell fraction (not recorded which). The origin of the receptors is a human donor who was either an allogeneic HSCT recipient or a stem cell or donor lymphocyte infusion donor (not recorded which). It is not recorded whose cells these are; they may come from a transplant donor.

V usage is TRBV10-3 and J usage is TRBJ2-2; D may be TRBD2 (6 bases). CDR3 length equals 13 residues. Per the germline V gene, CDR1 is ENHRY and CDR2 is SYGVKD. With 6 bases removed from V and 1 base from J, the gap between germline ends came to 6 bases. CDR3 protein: CAIRRENTGELFF. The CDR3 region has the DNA TGTGCCATCAGGCGGGAGAACACCGGGGAGCTGTTTTTT.

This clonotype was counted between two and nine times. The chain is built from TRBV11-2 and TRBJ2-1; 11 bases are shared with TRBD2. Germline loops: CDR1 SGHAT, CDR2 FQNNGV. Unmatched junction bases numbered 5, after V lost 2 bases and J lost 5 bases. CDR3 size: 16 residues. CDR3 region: CASSLFGLAGNNEQFF. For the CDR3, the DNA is TGTGCCAGCAGCTTATTCGGACTAGCGGGCAACAATGAGCAGTTCTTC.

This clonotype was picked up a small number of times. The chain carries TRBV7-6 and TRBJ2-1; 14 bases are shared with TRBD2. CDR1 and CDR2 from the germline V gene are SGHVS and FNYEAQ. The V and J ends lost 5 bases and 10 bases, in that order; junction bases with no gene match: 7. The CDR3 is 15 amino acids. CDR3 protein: CASSPGLAGVEEQFF. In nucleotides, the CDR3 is TGTGCCAGCAGCCCGGGACTAGCGGGAGTAGAAGAGCAGTTCTTC.

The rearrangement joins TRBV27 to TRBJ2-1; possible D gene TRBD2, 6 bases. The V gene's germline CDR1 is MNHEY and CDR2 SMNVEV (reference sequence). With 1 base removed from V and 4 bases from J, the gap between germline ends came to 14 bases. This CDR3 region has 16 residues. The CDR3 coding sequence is TGTGCCAGCAGTTTATTGACGGGAGTCGTTTACAATGAGCAGTTCTTC. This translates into CASSLLTGVVYNEQFF.

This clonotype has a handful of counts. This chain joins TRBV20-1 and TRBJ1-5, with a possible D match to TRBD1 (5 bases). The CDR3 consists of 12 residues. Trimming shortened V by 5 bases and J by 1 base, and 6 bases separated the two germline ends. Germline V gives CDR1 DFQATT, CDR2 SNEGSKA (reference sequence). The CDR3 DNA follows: TGCAGTGCTCGACAGAGCAATCAGCCCCAGCATTTT. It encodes CSARQSNQPQHF.

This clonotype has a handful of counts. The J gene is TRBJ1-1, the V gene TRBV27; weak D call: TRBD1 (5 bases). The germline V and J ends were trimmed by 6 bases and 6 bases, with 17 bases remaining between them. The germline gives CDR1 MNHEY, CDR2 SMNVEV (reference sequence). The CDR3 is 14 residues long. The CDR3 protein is CASSYSYGGSEAFF. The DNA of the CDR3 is TGTGCCAGCAGCTATAGTTACGGGGGGTCTGAAGCTTTCTTT.

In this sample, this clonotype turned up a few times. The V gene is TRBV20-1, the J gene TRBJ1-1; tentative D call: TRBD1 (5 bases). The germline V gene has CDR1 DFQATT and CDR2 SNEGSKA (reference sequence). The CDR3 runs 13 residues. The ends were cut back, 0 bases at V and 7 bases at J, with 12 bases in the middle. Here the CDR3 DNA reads TGCAGTGCTAGAGACCCGGGGACCGTTGAAGCTTTCTTT. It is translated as CSARDPGTVEAFF.

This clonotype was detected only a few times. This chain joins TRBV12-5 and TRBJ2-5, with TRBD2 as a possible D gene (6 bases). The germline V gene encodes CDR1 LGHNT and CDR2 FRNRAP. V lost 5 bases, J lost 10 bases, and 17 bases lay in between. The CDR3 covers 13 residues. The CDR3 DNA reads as TGTGCTAGTGGTGATCCCCTTAGCGGTGGCCAGTACTTC. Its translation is CASGDPLSGGQYF.

As DNA, the CDR3 is TGCAGTGCACGGACCGGGACAGGGAGCAATCAGCCCCAGCATTTT. Translated, it gives CSARTGTGSNQPQHF. The chain links TRBV20-1 to TRBJ1-5, with TRBD1 identical over 9 bases. CDR3 length: 15 amino acids. V lost 6 bases and J lost 1; bases outside the gene matches: 7. Germline CDR1 reads DFQATT; CDR2 reads SNEGSKA (reference sequence).

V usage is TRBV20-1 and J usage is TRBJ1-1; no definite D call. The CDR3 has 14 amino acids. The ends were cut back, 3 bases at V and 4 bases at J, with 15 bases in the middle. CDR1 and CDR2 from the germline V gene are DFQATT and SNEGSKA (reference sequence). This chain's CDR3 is CSARVAGRSTEAFF. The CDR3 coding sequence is TGCAGTGCTAGGGTTGCGGGGAGGAGCACTGAAGCTTTCTTT.

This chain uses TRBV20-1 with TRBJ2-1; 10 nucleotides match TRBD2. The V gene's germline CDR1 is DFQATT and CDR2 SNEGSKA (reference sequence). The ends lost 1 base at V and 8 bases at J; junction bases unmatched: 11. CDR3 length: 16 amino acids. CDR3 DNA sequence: TGCAGTGCTAGAGTAACTAGCGGGATACTGGTCGATGAGCAGTTCTTC. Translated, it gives CSARVTSGILVDEQFF.

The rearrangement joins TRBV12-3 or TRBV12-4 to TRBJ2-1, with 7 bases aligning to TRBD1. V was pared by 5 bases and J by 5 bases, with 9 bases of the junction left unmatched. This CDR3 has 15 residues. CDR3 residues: CASSPLQGVNNEQFF. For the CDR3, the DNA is TGTGCCAGCAGTCCGCTCCAGGGGGTAAACAATGAGCAGTTCTTC.

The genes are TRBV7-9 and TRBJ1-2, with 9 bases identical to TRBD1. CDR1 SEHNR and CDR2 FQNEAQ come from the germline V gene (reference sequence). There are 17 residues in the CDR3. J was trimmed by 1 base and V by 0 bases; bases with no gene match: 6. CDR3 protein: CASSLARMGQGNYGYTF. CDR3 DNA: TGTGCCAGCAGCTTAGCGAGGATGGGACAGGGTAACTATGGCTACACCTTC.

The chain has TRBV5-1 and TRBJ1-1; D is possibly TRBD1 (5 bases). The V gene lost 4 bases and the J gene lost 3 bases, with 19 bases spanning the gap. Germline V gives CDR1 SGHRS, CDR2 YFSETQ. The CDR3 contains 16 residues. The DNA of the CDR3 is TGCGCCAGCAGCACGCCGACAAGGGGCAAGGACACTGAAGCTTTCTTT. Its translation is CASSTPTRGKDTEAFF.

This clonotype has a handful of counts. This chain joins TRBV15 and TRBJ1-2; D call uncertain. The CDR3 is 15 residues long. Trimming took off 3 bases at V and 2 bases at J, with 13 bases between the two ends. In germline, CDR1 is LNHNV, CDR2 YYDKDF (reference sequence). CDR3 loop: CATSRITVSNYGYTF. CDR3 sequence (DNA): TGTGCCACCAGCAGGATAACAGTCAGCAACTATGGCTACACCTTC.

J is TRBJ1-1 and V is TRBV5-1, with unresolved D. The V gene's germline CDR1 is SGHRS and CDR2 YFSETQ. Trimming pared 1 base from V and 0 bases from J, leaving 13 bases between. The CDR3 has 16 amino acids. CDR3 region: CASSLFGPRMNTEAFF. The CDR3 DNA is TGCGCCAGCAGCTTGTTTGGTCCTAGAATGAACACTGAAGCTTTCTTT.

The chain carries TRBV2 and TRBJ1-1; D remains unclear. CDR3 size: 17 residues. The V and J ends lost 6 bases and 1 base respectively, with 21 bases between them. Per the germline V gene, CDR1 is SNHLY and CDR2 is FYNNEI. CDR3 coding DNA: TGTGCCAGCAGCGACGGACGGTTCCTCTCCCCGAACACTGAAGCTTTCTTT. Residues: CASSDGRFLSPNTEAFF.